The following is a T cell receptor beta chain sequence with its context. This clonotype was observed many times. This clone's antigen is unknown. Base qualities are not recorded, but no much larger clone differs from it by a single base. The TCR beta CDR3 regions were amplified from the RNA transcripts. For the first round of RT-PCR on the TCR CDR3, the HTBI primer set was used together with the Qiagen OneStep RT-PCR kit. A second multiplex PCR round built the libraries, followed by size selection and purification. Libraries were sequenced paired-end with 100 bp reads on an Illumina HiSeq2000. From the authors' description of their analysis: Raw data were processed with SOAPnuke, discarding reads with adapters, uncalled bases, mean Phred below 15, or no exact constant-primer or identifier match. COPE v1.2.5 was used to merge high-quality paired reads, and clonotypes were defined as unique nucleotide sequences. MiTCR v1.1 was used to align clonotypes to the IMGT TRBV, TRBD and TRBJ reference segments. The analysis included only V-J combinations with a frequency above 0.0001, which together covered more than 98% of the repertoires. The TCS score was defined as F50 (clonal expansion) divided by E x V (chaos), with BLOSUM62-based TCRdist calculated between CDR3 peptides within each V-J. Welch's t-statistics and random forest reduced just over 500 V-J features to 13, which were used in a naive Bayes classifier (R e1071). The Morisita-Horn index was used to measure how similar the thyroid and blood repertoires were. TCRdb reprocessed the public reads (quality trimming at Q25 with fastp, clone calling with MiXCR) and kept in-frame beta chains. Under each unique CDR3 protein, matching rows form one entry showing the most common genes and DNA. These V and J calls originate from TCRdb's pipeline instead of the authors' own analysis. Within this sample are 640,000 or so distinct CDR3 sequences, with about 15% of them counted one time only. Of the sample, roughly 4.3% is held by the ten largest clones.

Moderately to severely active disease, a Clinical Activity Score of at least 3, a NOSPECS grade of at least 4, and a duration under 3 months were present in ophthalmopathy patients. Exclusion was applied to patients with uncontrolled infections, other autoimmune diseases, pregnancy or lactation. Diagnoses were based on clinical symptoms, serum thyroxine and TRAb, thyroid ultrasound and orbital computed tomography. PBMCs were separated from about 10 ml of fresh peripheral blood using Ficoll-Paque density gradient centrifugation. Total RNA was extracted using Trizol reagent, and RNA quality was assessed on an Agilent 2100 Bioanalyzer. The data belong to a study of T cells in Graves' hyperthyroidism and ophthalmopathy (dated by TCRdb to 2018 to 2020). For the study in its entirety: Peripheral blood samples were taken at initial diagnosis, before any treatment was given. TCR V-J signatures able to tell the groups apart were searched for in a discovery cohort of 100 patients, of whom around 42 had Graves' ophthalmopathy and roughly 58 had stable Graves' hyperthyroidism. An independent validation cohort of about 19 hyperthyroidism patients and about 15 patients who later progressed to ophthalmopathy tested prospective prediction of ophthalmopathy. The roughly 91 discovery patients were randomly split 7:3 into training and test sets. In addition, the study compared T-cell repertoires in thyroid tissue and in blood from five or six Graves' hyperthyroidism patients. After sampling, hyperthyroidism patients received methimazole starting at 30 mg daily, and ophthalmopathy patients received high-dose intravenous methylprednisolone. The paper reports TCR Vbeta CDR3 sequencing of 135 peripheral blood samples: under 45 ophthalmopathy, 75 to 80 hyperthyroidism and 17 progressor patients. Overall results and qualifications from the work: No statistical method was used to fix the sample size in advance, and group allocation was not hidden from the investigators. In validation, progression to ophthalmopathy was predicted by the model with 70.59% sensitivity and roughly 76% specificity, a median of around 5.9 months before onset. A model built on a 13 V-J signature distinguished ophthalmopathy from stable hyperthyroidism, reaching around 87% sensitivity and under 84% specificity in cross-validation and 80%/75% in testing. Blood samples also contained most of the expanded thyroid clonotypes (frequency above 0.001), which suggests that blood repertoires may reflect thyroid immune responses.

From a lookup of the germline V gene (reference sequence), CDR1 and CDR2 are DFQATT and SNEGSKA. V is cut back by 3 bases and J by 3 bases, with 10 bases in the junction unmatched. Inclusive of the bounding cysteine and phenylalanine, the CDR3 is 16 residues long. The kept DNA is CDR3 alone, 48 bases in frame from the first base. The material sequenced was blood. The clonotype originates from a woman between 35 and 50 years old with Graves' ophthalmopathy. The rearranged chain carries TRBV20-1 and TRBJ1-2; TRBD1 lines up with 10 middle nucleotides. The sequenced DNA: TGCAGTGCTAGGAGTCTTCGACAGGGGGCTGACTATGGCTACACCTTC. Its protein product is CSARSLRQGADYGYTF.